Listed below are T cell receptor beta chains from one sample, sequenced in a study of T cell changes during pregnancy in multiple sclerosis. Some clones are missing from TCRdb's copy, which holds only in-frame ones; the method was immunoSEQ multiplex PCR. The sample yields tens of thousands of clones, over 90% seen once. Here the sequenced sample was CD4+ T cells from peripheral blood mononuclear cells, taken in the second trimester of pregnancy. The receptors come from a female donor with multiple sclerosis, enrolled in a pregnancy study. Both conserved end residues are part of each CDR3. D genes are given only for firm matches. Clone size is shown for a subset of rows, as once, few, many or a class of expanded clone.

clone_size,j_call,d_call,v_call,cdr3_nt,cdr3_aa
-,TRBJ1-1,-,TRBV7-3,TGTGCCAGCAGCCCCGACCACGGGGGCACTGAAGCTTTCTTT,CASSPDHGGTEAFF
-,TRBJ1-2,-,TRBV27,TGTGCCAGCAGTCGGGGATACACCTATGGCTACACCTTC,CASSRGYTYGYTF
-,TRBJ1-1,TRBD1,TRBV19,TGTGCCAGTAGTATACCAGGGGACAGGGGGAATGAAGCTTTCTTT,CASSIPGDRGNEAFF
-,TRBJ2-1,-,TRBV19,TGTGCCAGTAGTCGAAACAGGGTAGGGTCCTACAATGAGCAGTTCTTC,CASSRNRVGSYNEQFF
-,TRBJ2-7,TRBD1,TRBV5-1,TGCGCCAGCAGGAGAGAGGGGGCAGGCTACGAGCAGTACTTC,CASRREGAGYEQYF
-,TRBJ2-2,TRBD2,TRBV6-5,TGTGCCAGCAGGCTTGGGACTAGCTCGGGTGAGCTGTTTTTT,CASRLGTSSGELFF
-,TRBJ2-7,TRBD1,TRBV5-1,TGCGCCAGCACTAGGGGACAGGGGGTCGCCGAGCAGTACTTC,CASTRGQGVAEQYF
-,TRBJ1-1,-,TRBV6-4,TGTGCCAGCAGTGACCGAAGAGGAGAAGCTTTCTTT,CASSDRRGEAFF
-,TRBJ1-2,-,TRBV23-1,TGCGCCAGCAGTCAATCTCGGCAGGCCGTCTATGGCTACACCTTC,CASSQSRQAVYGYTF
-,TRBJ2-7,TRBD1,TRBV9,TGTGCCAGCAGCTTGACAGGGGACCCCTACGAGCAGTACTTC,CASSLTGDPYEQYF
-,TRBJ2-7,TRBD1,TRBV28,TGTGCCAGCAGTCCCCCCTTGGGACAGGGGGACGAGCAGTACTTC,CASSPPLGQGDEQYF
-,TRBJ1-6,-,TRBV7-8,TGTGCCAGCAGCTTGGCAGGGAATTCACCCCTCCACTTT,CASSLAGNSPLHF
-,TRBJ2-7,TRBD1,TRBV28,TGTGCCAGCAGTTTAACAGGGGTCGTCGAGCAGTACTTC,CASSLTGVVEQYF
-,TRBJ1-2,TRBD1,TRBV19,TGTGCCAGTAGTACCGGACAGGCGACTAACTATGGCTACACCTTC,CASSTGQATNYGYTF
-,TRBJ1-1,-,TRBV7-9,TGTGCCAGCAGCTTACGGGGGATAAACACTGAAGCTTTCTTT,CASSLRGINTEAFF
-,TRBJ2-3,TRBD1,TRBV4-2,TGTGCCAGCAGCCAAGACGGGACAGGGGATCAGACGCAGTATTTT,CASSQDGTGDQTQYF
once,TRBJ2-5,TRBD2,TRBV30,TGTGCCTGGAGTCGAGCGGGGTGGGGGAGACAAGAGACCCAGTACTTC,CAWSRAGWGRQETQYF
-,TRBJ2-5,-,TRBV10-3,TGTGCCATCAGTGAGTCGGGCAGAACCCAAGAGACCCAGTACTTC,CAISESGRTQETQYF
-,TRBJ1-3,-,TRBV7-7,TGTGCTAGCAGCTTAGGGTCGGGGGCTGGAAACACCATATATTTT,CASSLGSGAGNTIYF
-,TRBJ1-2,TRBD1,TRBV10-3,TGTGCCATCAGTACCGGGACAGCGGGCTACACCTTC,CAISTGTAGYTF
-,TRBJ2-2,-,TRBV5-1,TGCGCCAGCAGCTCGGACACAAACACCGGGGAGCTGTTTTTT,CASSSDTNTGELFF
-,TRBJ1-2,-,TRBV29-1,TGCAGCACCGGGGAGGGAGGCGAAGGCTACACCTTC,CSTGEGGEGYTF
-,TRBJ2-2,-,TRBV7-8,TGTGCCAGCAGCTTCCGTTGGGGGCCGGGCACCGGGGAGCTGTTTTTT,CASSFRWGPGTGELFF
-,TRBJ2-5,-,TRBV10-3,TGTGCCATCAGTGGGGCGTCCGGAATACAAGAGACCCAGTACTTC,CAISGASGIQETQYF
-,TRBJ2-7,-,TRBV5-5,TGTGCCAGCAGCTTGGACCGCGGTGGCAGAGTCCACGAGCAGTACTTC,CASSLDRGGRVHEQYF
-,TRBJ1-3,-,TRBV9,TGTGCCAGCAGCGTCGAGGGCAGCAGGAGAAACACCATATATTTT,CASSVEGSRRNTIYF
-,TRBJ2-1,TRBD2,TRBV10-3,TGTGCCATCACCATAGCGGGGGGGAACAATGAGCAGTTCTTC,CAITIAGGNNEQFF
-,TRBJ1-1,TRBD1,TRBV2,TGTGCCAGCAGTGAAACCCCGGACAGGGGTGGTGGTGAAGCTTTCTTT,CASSETPDRGGGEAFF
-,TRBJ2-3,TRBD2,TRBV6-5,TGTGCCAGTGTAGCGGGGGGGTTAACAGATACGCAGTATTTT,CASVAGGLTDTQYF
-,TRBJ2-1,TRBD1,TRBV5-8,TGTGCCACCAACCGGGACAGTGGCTACAATGAGCAGTTCTTC,CATNRDSGYNEQFF
-,TRBJ1-3,-,TRBV29-1,TGCAGCGTTCTGCGGGGAAACACCATATATTTT,CSVLRGNTIYF
-,TRBJ2-5,-,TRBV5-1,TGCGCCAGCAGCTTAGGAGAAGAGACCCAGTACTTC,CASSLGEETQYF
-,TRBJ1-3,TRBD1,TRBV9,TGTGCCAGCAGCGAGGGGACAGGGGGCACTGGAAACACCATATATTTT,CASSEGTGGTGNTIYF
once,TRBJ2-1,TRBD1,TRBV30,TGTGCCTGGGGGGACAGGGCCAATGAGCAGTTCTTC,CAWGDRANEQFF
-,TRBJ1-1,-,TRBV25-1,TGTGCCAGCAGTGAACCCAGAGGGGGTAACACTGAAGCTTTCTTT,CASSEPRGGNTEAFF
-,TRBJ1-5,-,TRBV6-1,TGTGCCAGCAGTGAGAGGTGGGATCAGCCCCAGCATTTT,CASSERWDQPQHF
-,TRBJ2-3,TRBD2,TRBV18,TGTGCCAGCTCACCTACTGCGGCTAGCGGGGCGAGGGATACGCAGTATTTT,CASSPTAASGARDTQYF
-,TRBJ2-3,TRBD2,TRBV7-6,TGTGCCAGCAGACCTACTAGCGGGAGTTATTTCACAGATACGCAGTATTTT,CASRPTSGSYFTDTQYF
-,TRBJ2-3,TRBD2,TRBV5-1,TGCGCCAGCAGCACCTCGGCTAGCGGGGGGGCAGATACGCAGTATTTT,CASSTSASGGADTQYF
-,TRBJ1-4,-,TRBV18,TGTGCCAGCTCACCACGACAGAGAAATGAAAAACTGTTTTTT,CASSPRQRNEKLFF
-,TRBJ2-1,-,TRBV2,TGTGCCAGCAGTGACGGGAGCTCCTACAATGAGCAGTTCTTC,CASSDGSSYNEQFF
-,TRBJ1-5,-,TRBV5-5,TGTGCCAGCAGCACATTTGCCGGGAAACTAAATCAGCCCCAGCATTTT,CASSTFAGKLNQPQHF
-,TRBJ1-3,-,TRBV7-9,TGTGCCAGCAGCTTAGTCAGGGTTGGAAACACCATATATTTT,CASSLVRVGNTIYF
-,TRBJ2-1,TRBD2,TRBV10-3,TGTGCCATCAGCGTGAGGGAGGGACCATACAATGAGCAGTTCTTC,CAISVREGPYNEQFF
-,TRBJ2-7,-,TRBV6-5,TGTGCCAGCAGCCCCCGGACAGGGAGGGGGTACGAGCAGTACTTC,CASSPRTGRGYEQYF
-,TRBJ1-1,-,TRBV7-3,TGTGCCAGCAGCTCATCAGGGGACACTGAAGCTTTCTTT,CASSSSGDTEAFF
-,TRBJ2-7,TRBD1,TRBV6-6,TGTGCCAGCAGTAACACCGGGACAGAGAACTACGAGCAGTACTTC,CASSNTGTENYEQYF
-,TRBJ1-2,-,TRBV6-1,TGTGCCAGCAGTGGAGGGCAGCGCGCGGGCTACACCTTC,CASSGGQRAGYTF
-,TRBJ2-7,TRBD2,TRBV5-1,TGCGCCAGCAGACTGTTGCGGGGGGGCTCCTACGAGCAGTACTTC,CASRLLRGGSYEQYF
-,TRBJ2-1,-,TRBV7-2,TGTGCCAGCAGCCTCCGGGGGATTAAGCAGTTCTTC,CASSLRGIKQFF
-,TRBJ2-2,-,TRBV19,TGTGCCAGTAGTATATTCGGGAGCAGGCCCTACACCGGGGAGCTGTTTTTT,CASSIFGSRPYTGELFF
-,TRBJ1-5,-,TRBV6-5,TGTGCCAGCAGTTCCGGGAGGGAGCCCCAGCATTTT,CASSSGREPQHF
-,TRBJ2-7,TRBD1,TRBV11-3,TGTGCCAGCAGCTTAGATGGGACAGGGGCGAGGGAGCAGTACTTC,CASSLDGTGAREQYF